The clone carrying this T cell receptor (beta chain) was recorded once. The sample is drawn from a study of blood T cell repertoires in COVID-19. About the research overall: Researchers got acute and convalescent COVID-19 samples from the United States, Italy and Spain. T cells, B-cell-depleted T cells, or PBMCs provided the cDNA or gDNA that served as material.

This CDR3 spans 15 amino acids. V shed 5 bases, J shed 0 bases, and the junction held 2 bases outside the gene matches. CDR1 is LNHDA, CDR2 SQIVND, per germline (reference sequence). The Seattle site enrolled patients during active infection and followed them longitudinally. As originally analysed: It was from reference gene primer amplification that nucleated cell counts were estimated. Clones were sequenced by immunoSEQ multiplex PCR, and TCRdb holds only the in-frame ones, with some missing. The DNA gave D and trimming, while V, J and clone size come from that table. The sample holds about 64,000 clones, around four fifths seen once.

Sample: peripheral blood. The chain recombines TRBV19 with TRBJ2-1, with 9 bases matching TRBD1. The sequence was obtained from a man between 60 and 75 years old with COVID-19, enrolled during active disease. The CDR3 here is CASSGTGSSYNEQFF. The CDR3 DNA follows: TGTGCCAGTAGTGGGACAGGGAGCTCCTACAATGAGCAGTTCTTC.